This TCR beta chain was sequenced in a study of blood T cell repertoires in COVID-19. Whole-study context: The United States, Italy and Spain supplied acute and convalescent COVID-19 samples. T cells, B-cell-depleted T cells, or PBMCs provided the cDNA or gDNA that served as material.

CDR3 size: 15 residues. Germline loops: CDR1 MDHEN, CDR2 SYDVKM. In the authors' methods: Nucleated cell counts were estimated from reference gene primer amplification. Clones were read by immunoSEQ multiplex PCR, and TCRdb kept only the in-frame ones, dropping some. V and J calls plus clone size are reproduced from that table; the DNA served to infer D and trimming. The data show about 170,000 clones, about 86% seen once. V usage is TRBV28 and J usage is TRBJ2-1, with a weak D call TRBD2 (6 bases). The clonotype originates from a man between 18 and 35 years old with active or convalescent COVID-19. The sequencing sample was made of peripheral blood. In nucleotides, the CDR3 is TGTGTTACACGACCGGGACTCGGGAACTTCAATGAGCAGTTCTTC. Protein: CVTRPGLGNFNEQFF.